These 4 T cell receptor beta chains came from one sample sequenced in a study of blood T cell repertoires in COVID-19. Assay used: immunoSEQ multiplex PCR; TCRdb lists only in-frame clones, some missing. The table lists 140,000 to 150,000 clones, roughly nine tenths of them singletons. Sample: peripheral blood. These receptors all stem from a woman in her sixties or seventies with active COVID-19.

The chain links TRBV5-1 to TRBJ1-1; perhaps TRBD1 as D (6 bases). Trimming stripped 5 bases from V and 0 bases from J, with 14 bases between. CDR1 is SGHRS and CDR2 is YFSETQ in the germline V gene. The CDR3 sequence is 15 residues long. DNA for the CDR3: TGCGCCAGCAGGGAGGGGGGGGCCGTGAACACTGAAGCTTTCTTT. Its protein is CASREGGAVNTEAFF.

The sample holds one count of this clone. The rearrangement uses TRBV3-1 (or the pseudogene TRBV3-2) and TRBJ2-3; 9 bases are shared with TRBD1. V lost 3 bases, J lost 6 bases, and 7 bases stayed unmatched. Per the germline V gene, CDR1 is LGHDT and CDR2 is YNNKEL (reference sequence). The CDR3 loop spans 15 amino acids. CDR3 sequence (DNA): TGTGCCAGCAGCCATTTGGGACAGGGCTGGGATACGCAGTATTTT. It yields the protein CASSHLGQGWDTQYF.

The chain links TRBV9 to TRBJ2-1, with D possibly TRBD2 on 5 matching bases. V was trimmed by 4 bases and J by 5 bases, leaving 16 bases between them. This CDR3 contains 15 residues. The germline V gene encodes CDR1 SGDLS and CDR2 YYNGEE. For the CDR3, the DNA is TGTGCCAGCAGCCCCCCGGCGGGCGGTCACAATGAGCAGTTCTTC. Translated: CASSPPAGGHNEQFF. Looking up the rest from reference TRBV9 and TRBJ2-1 gives the full variable domain: DSGVTQTPKHLITATGQRVTLRCSPRSGDLSVYWYQQSLDQGLQFLIQYYNGEERAKGNILERFSAQQFPDLHSELNLSSLELGDSALYFCASSPPAGGHNEQFFGPGTRLTVL.

The chain has TRBV10-2 and TRBJ1-1; 7 nucleotides line up with TRBD1. The germline CDR1 and CDR2 sequences are WSHSY and SAAADI. The CDR3 has 13 amino acids. Unmatched junction bases numbered 4, after V lost 5 bases and J lost 4 bases. The CDR3 here is CASSPQGSTEAFF. The CDR3 coding sequence is TGCGCCAGCAGTCCACAGGGGAGCACTGAAGCTTTCTTT.